The TCR beta chain described here comes from a study of technical replicates of blood from a handful of donors. TCRdb keeps only in-frame clones here, not all; method: immunoSEQ multiplex PCR. The profile shows about 97,000 clones, about 95% of them singletons. This receptor was obtained from a human donor in good health. The sample taken for sequencing was T cells isolated from PBMCs.

For the CDR3, the DNA is TGTGCCAGCAGCTTAAATAGCGGCACAGATACGCAGTATTTT. It encodes CASSLNSGTDTQYF. The V and J genes are TRBV7-3 and TRBJ2-3, with a tentative D call TRBD2 (5 bases). The V gene lost 1 base and the J gene lost 1 base, with 6 bases spanning the gap. Per germline, CDR1 SGHTA and CDR2 FQGTGA. The CDR3 loop spans 14 amino acids.